This paragraph reports one T cell receptor (beta chain). The target antigen is unknown. The data are from a study of OX40 agonist ivuxolimab in advanced cancers. Study at large: Partial responses were observed in three patients, of whom one had hepatocellular carcinoma and two had cutaneous melanoma.

V was clipped by 5 bases and J by 2 bases, with 15 bases between them. Germline V gene sequence: CDR1 LNHNV, CDR2 YYDKDF (reference sequence). This CDR3 region has 15 residues. The assay was immunoSEQ multiplex PCR, and TCRdb's table has in-frame clones only and misses some. Among 70,000 to 95,000 clones listed, about 94% were seen once. Study results and limitations: There were, on average, more expanded clones in CD8+ T cells than in CD4+. Normalized T-cell clonal expansion was also low in some nonresponders.

The input for sequencing was CD4+ or CD8+ T cells sorted from blood, taken in a trial of the OX40 agonist ivuxolimab. V gene TRBV15 combines with J gene TRBJ2-5; a possible D gene is TRBD1 (6 bases). This TCR derives from an adult with an advanced solid tumor such as melanoma, head and neck, liver or kidney cancer. The CDR3 DNA is TGTGCCACCAGCCCCCCGACAGGCCCTCAAGAGACCCAGTACTTC. It yields the protein CATSPPTGPQETQYF.